One and the same sample provided the 5 T cell receptor beta chains below, sequenced in a study of CD8 T cells in ankylosing spondylitis. In TCRdb, the 5' RACE reads were re-called with MiXCR into one record per CDR3 protein. The profile shows around 180,000 distinct CDR3 sequences, approximately 18% of them singletons. The specimen sequenced was blood, either unsorted or a sorted T cell fraction (not recorded which). All receptors come from a male donor between 5 and 35 years old with ankylosing spondylitis or in good health (not recorded which).

This clonotype has ten or more counts. The chain employs TRBV28 and TRBJ2-7, with 9 bases aligning to TRBD1. V lost 7 bases to trimming and J lost 4 bases; unmatched junction nucleotides: 8. Germline V lookup: CDR1 MDHEN, CDR2 SYDVKM. This CDR3 region has 14 residues. The CDR3 reads CASTQSGQGYEQYF. In DNA, the CDR3 is TGTGCCAGCACCCAATCCGGACAGGGGTACGAGCAGTACTTC.

This clonotype has ten or more counts. The CDR3 nucleotides read TGTGCCAGCAGCTCCTCGGGGACTATGAACACTGAAGCTTTCTTT. Protein product: CASSSSGTMNTEAFF. V is TRBV7-2 and J is TRBJ1-1; tentatively, D is TRBD1 (5 bases). The CDR3 loop spans 15 amino acids. The V and J ends lost 4 bases and 0 bases respectively, with 12 bases between them. Germline V gene data show CDR1 as SGHTA and CDR2 as FQGNSA.

This clonotype was recorded a few times. V gene TRBV23-1 combines with J gene TRBJ2-7; unclear D gene. TRBV23-1 is identified as an open reading frame with a role that is uncertain. Trimming shortened V by 3 bases and J by 6 bases, and 15 bases separated the two germline ends. The CDR3 loop spans 14 amino acids. CDR3 in DNA: TGCGCCAGCAGTCATCGAACATGGGGTTCCGAGCAGTACGTC. Protein product: CASSHRTWGSEQYV.

The chain joins TRBV18 to TRBJ1-5; D gene ambiguous. The V end lost 3 bases, the J end lost 0 bases, and 6 bases lay between the germline ends. The length of the CDR3 is 14 residues. Germline assignment: CDR1 KGHSH and CDR2 LQKENI. The chain's CDR3 is CASSPAVSNQPQHF. The CDR3 region has the DNA TGTGCCAGCTCACCGGCTGTTAGCAATCAGCCCCAGCATTTT.

This clonotype appeared many times. The rearrangement links TRBV7-2 to TRBJ2-2, with D perhaps matching TRBD1 (6 bases). In germline, CDR1 is SGHTA, CDR2 FQGNSA. The germline V and J ends were trimmed by 3 bases and 6 bases, with 8 bases remaining between them. The CDR3 contains 13 residues. The CDR3 DNA reads as TGTGCCAGCAGCTTTACAGGGTCCGGGGAGCTGTTTTTT. It specifies CASSFTGSGELFF.